The 21 T cell receptor beta chains below were found in one sample sequenced in a study of blood T cell repertoires in COVID-19. TCRdb's copy holds only in-frame clones and misses some; the assay was immunoSEQ multiplex PCR. The data hold approximately 290,000 clones, with 65% to 85% observed a single time. Sequenced material: peripheral blood. The origin of the receptors is a person aged 70 to 85 with COVID-19, enrolled during active disease.

The chain recombines TRBV27 with TRBJ1-2, with 8 bases aligning to TRBD1. The germline gives CDR1 MNHEY, CDR2 SMNVEV (reference sequence). This CDR3 spans 13 amino acids. The V and J ends lost 3 bases and 8 bases, in that order; junction bases with no gene match: 5. CDR3 coding DNA: TGTGCCAGCAGTTTCAGGGGGCCGGGAGGCTACACCTTC. It codes for CASSFRGPGGYTF.

This CDR3 is CASSGALQESPLHF. CDR3 coding DNA: TGTGCCAGCAGTGGAGCTTTGCAGGAATCACCCCTCCACTTT. V is TRBV6-1 and J is TRBJ1-6; D unclear. V was clipped by 4 bases and J by 10 bases, with 14 bases between them. CDR1 and CDR2 (germline): MNHNS, SASEGT. The CDR3 spans 14 residues.

V gene TRBV7-9 combines with J gene TRBJ1-1; 8 bases map to TRBD1. The CDR3 runs 15 residues. The germline V gene has CDR1 SEHNR and CDR2 FQNEAQ (reference sequence). Trimming took 5 bases from V and 2 from J; bases not matched to a gene: 7. CDR3 sequence (DNA): TGTGCCAGCAGCCCAGGGGACAGGACTAACACTGAAGCTTTCTTT. Translating it yields CASSPGDRTNTEAFF.

This clone was seen a few times. The rearrangement uses TRBV6-2 or TRBV6-3 and TRBJ2-5, with D hard to call. CDR3 size: 15 residues. V lost 1 base and J 0 bases, leaving 9 bases between the germline ends. The germline gives CDR1 MNHEY, CDR2 SVGEGT. The CDR3 is CASSYFTPHQETQYF. CDR3 in DNA: TGTGCCAGCAGTTACTTTACTCCCCACCAAGAGACCCAGTACTTC.

Concerning this clone itself: The same CDR3 can be traced to other DNA sequences in this sample. The J gene is TRBJ2-7, the V gene TRBV7-2, with TRBD2 matching over 8 bases. Germline loops: CDR1 SGHTA, CDR2 FQGNSA. The V and J ends lost 1 base and 1 base, in that order; junction bases with no gene match: 3. The CDR3 is made up of 15 amino acids. DNA for the CDR3: TGTGCCAGCAGCTTAGGGACTAGCCTTTCCTACGAGCAGTACTTC. It translates to CASSLGTSLSYEQYF.

This chain links TRBV11-2 with TRBJ2-5, with D perhaps TRBD2 (6 bases). In germline, CDR1 is SGHAT, CDR2 FQNNGV. CDR3 size: 13 residues. The V end was cut by 1 base, the J end by 7 bases, with 10 bases between. This chain's CDR3 is CASSLAGAGTQYF. In DNA, the CDR3 is TGTGCCAGCAGCTTAGCGGGAGCCGGGACCCAGTACTTC.

This clone was counted once. The J gene is TRBJ2-7, the V gene TRBV6-5, with D possibly TRBD2 on 5 matching bases. Trimming took off 10 bases at V and 3 bases at J, with 13 bases between the two ends. The CDR3 totals 12 residues. Germline-derived CDR1 and CDR2 are MNHEY and SVGAGI. The CDR3, as DNA: TGTGCCACCGCGTTTGAGGGCTACGAGCAGTACTTC. Translation gives CATAFEGYEQYF.

V gene TRBV19 combines with J gene TRBJ1-1, with D unclear. The CDR3 contains 12 residues. Trimming shortened V by 6 bases and J by 3 bases, and 8 bases separated the two germline ends. Germline-derived CDR1 and CDR2 are LNHDA and SQIVND (reference sequence). This CDR3 is CASRDRDTEAFF. Written as DNA, the CDR3 is TGTGCCAGTAGAGACCGGGACACTGAAGCTTTCTTT.

This chain links TRBV5-4 with TRBJ2-1; maybe TRBD2 (6 bases). This CDR3 region has 11 residues. The germline CDR1 and CDR2 sequences are SGHNT and YYREEE (reference sequence). V was cut by 0 bases and J by 14 bases, with 9 bases left in between. The CDR3 sequence: CASSLAGVKFF. The CDR3 DNA reads as TGTGCCAGCAGCTTGGCGGGAGTCAAGTTCTTC.

This chain uses TRBV4-3 with TRBJ2-2; D is possibly TRBD2 (5 bases). CDR3 length: 15 residues. The ends were cut back, 0 bases at V and 6 bases at J, with 11 bases in the middle. CDR1 is LGHNA, CDR2 YSLEER, per germline. The CDR3 here is CASSQDRTGAGELFF. CDR3 DNA: TGCGCCAGCAGCCAAGATCGGACCGGGGCCGGGGAGCTGTTTTTT.

This chain connects TRBV7-2 to TRBJ1-2; possibly TRBD1 for D (5 bases). Germline-derived CDR1 and CDR2 are SGHTA and FQGNSA. V was shortened by 3 bases and J by 0 bases, with 14 bases between the two germline ends. The CDR3 consists of 16 residues. CDR3 coding DNA: TGTGCCAGCAGCTTTGCGCAGGGTTTTTCTAACTATGGCTACACCTTC. Translation gives CASSFAQGFSNYGYTF.

The chain couples TRBV3-1 (or the pseudogene TRBV3-2) to TRBJ2-5, with TRBD2 identical over 9 bases. The CDR3 sequence is 14 residues long. V trimming: 5 bases; J trimming: 3 bases; junction bases outside the gene matches: 4. CDR1 and CDR2 (germline): LGHDT, YNNKEL (reference sequence). The chain's CDR3 is CASSSRLAEETQYF. CDR3 DNA: TGTGCCAGCAGCTCGAGACTAGCGGAAGAGACCCAGTACTTC.

The chain recombines TRBV6-1 with TRBJ2-2, with 12 bases aligning to TRBD2. CDR1 is MNHNS and CDR2 is SASEGT in the germline V gene. This CDR3 is 18 amino acids long. The J segment lost 3 bases and the V segment lost 1 base, leaving 6 bases of the junction unmatched. As DNA, the CDR3 is TGTGCCAGCAGTGAAGGGGCACTAGCGGGGGGCCACACCGGGGAGCTGTTTTTT. Amino acid sequence: CASSEGALAGGHTGELFF.

The chain has TRBV7-2 and TRBJ2-7; TRBD1 matches 11 bases. The germline gives CDR1 SGHTA, CDR2 FQGNSA. The CDR3 contains 15 residues. The J segment lost 2 bases and the V segment lost 6 bases, leaving 6 bases of the junction unmatched. CDR3 in DNA: TGTGCCAGCAGAACCGGGACAGGGGGACCCTACGAGCAGTACTTC. Translated: CASRTGTGGPYEQYF.

This clone was seen a handful of times. V is TRBV6-5 and J is TRBJ2-1, with D perhaps matching TRBD2 (6 bases). Germline loops: CDR1 MNHEY, CDR2 SVGAGI. The V gene lost 5 bases and the J gene lost 0 bases, with 8 bases spanning the gap. This CDR3 spans 14 amino acids. As DNA, the CDR3 is TGTGCCAGCAGTCTAGCGAGCTCCTACAATGAGCAGTTCTTC. It specifies CASSLASSYNEQFF.

This chain connects TRBV14 to TRBJ2-4; 9 nucleotides match TRBD2. CDR1 SGHDN and CDR2 FVKESK come from the germline V gene. The CDR3 has 18 amino acids. Trimming at V came to 1 base and at J to 3 bases, leaving 10 bases not matched to a gene. The CDR3 DNA is TGTGCCAGCAGCCAAGTTGATCTTAGCGGGAGATACAAAAACATTCAGTACTTC. As protein: CASSQVDLSGRYKNIQYF.

This rearrangement joins TRBV19 to TRBJ2-7; D might be TRBD2 (5 bases). V lost 6 bases, J lost 2 bases, and 17 bases lay in between. Germline V gene sequence: CDR1 LNHDA, CDR2 SQIVND (reference sequence). The CDR3 is made up of 15 amino acids. CDR3 region: CASSDPSLGAYEQYF. The CDR3 nucleotides read TGTGCCAGTAGCGACCCCTCACTCGGGGCCTACGAGCAGTACTTC.

The rearrangement links TRBV5-4 to TRBJ2-1, with 10 bases lining up with TRBD2. Germline assignment: CDR1 SGHNT and CDR2 YYREEE (reference sequence). Trimming took 3 bases from V and 10 from J; bases not matched to a gene: 10. This CDR3 has 15 residues. CDR3 nucleotides: TGTGCCAGCAGCTCCGAACGACTAGCGGGCCGCGAGCAGTTCTTC. Its protein product is CASSSERLAGREQFF.

Details on this clone: One junction end disagrees with the germline gene, perhaps due to a read error. This chain joins TRBV27 and TRBJ1-3; no definite D call. This CDR3 is built from 16 residues. Germline values: CDR1 MNHEY, CDR2 SMNVEV (reference sequence). The CDR3 protein is CASSLWGGSSGNTIYF. For the CDR3, the DNA is TGTGCCAGCAGCTTATGGGGAGGGTCGTCTGGAAACACCATATATTTT.

This clone was seen only a few times. The chain combines TRBV18 with TRBJ2-2, with D maybe TRBD2 (6 bases). Germline V gene lookup returns CDR1 KGHSH and CDR2 LQKENI. The CDR3 loop spans 15 amino acids. V was cut by 8 bases and J by 4 bases, with 17 bases left in between. The CDR3 DNA reads as TGTGCCAGCGACGAGGACGGAGCGGGCACCGGGGAGCTGTTTTTT. It translates to CASDEDGAGTGELFF.

The V gene is TRBV30, the J gene TRBJ1-2, with D hard to call. The germline V gene has CDR1 GTSNPN and CDR2 SVGIG (reference sequence). This CDR3 has 12 residues. V dropped 3 bases and J dropped 8 bases, with 13 bases sitting between them. The CDR3 loop reads CAWRPGNGGYTF. CDR3 bases: TGTGCCTGGAGACCAGGAAATGGAGGCTACACCTTC.